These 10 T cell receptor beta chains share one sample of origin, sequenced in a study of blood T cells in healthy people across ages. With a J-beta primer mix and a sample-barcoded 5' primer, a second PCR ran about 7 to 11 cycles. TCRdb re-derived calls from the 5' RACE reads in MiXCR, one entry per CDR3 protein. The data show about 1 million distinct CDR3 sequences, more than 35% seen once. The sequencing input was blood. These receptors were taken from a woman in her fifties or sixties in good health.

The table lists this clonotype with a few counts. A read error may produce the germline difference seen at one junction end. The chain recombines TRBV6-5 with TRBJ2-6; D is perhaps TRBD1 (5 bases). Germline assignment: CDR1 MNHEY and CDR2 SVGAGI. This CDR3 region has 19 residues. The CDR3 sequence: CASSYWGPRAGPGANVLTF. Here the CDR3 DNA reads TGTGCCAGCAGCTACTGGGGCCCACGGGCCGGGCCTGGGGCCAACGTCCTGACTTTC.

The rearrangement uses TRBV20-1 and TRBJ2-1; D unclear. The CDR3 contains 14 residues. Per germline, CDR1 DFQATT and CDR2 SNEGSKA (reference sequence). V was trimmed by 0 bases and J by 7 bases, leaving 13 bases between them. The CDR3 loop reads CSARDEFGRNEQFF. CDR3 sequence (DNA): TGCAGTGCTAGAGATGAGTTCGGTAGGAATGAGCAGTTCTTC.

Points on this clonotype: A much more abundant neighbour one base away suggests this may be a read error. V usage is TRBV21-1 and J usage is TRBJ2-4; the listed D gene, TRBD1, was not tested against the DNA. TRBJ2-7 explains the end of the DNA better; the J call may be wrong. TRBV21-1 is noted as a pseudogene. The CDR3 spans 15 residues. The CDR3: CASSNPRQGAYEQYF. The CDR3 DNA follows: TGTGCCAGCAGCAACCCGAGACAGGGGGCGTACGAGCAGTACTTC.

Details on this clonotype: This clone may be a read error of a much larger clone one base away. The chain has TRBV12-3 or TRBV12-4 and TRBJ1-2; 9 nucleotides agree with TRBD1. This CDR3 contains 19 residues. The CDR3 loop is CASSPYVRDRELSNYAYTF. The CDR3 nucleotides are TGTGCCAGCAGTCCTTATGTTCGGGACAGGGAGTTGTCTAACTATGCCTACACCTTC.

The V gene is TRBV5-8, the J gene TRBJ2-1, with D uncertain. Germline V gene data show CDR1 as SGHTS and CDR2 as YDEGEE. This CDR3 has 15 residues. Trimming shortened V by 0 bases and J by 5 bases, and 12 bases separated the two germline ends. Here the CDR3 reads CASSLGVNHDNEQFF. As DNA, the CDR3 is TGTGCCAGCAGCTTGGGGGTCAATCACGACAATGAGCAGTTCTTC.

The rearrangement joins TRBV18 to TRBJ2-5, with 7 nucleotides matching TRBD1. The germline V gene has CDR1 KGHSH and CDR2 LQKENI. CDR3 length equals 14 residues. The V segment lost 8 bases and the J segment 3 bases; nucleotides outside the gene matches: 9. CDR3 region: CASTLTGPEETQYF. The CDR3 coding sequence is TGTGCCAGCACCTTGACAGGGCCTGAAGAGACCCAGTACTTC.

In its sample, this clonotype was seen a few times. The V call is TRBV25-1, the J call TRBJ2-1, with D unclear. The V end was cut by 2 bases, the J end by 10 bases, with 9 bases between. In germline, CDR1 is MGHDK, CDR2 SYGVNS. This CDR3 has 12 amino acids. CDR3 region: CASSEGLEEQFF. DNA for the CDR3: TGTGCCAGCAGTGAAGGTCTCGAGGAGCAGTTCTTC.

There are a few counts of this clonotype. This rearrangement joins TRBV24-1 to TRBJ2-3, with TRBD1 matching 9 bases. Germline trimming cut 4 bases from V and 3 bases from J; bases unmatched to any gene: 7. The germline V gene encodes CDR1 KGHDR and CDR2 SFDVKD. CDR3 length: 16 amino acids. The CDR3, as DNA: TGTGCCACCAGTGACCTGGAGGGACAGGGAACAGATACGCAGTATTTT. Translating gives CATSDLEGQGTDTQYF.

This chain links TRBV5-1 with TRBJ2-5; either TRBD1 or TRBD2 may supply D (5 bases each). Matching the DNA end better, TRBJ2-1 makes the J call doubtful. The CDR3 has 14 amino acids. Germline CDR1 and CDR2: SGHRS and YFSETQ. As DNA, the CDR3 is TGCGCCAGCAGCCTGTGGGGGACCCAAGAGACCCAGTTCTTC. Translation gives CASSLWGTQETQFF.

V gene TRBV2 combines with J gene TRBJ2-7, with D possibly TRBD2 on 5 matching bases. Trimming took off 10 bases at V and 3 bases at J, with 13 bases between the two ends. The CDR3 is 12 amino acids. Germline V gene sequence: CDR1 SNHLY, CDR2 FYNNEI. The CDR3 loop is CATAYRGYEQYF. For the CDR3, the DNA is TGTGCCACAGCATACCGGGGCTACGAGCAGTACTTC.